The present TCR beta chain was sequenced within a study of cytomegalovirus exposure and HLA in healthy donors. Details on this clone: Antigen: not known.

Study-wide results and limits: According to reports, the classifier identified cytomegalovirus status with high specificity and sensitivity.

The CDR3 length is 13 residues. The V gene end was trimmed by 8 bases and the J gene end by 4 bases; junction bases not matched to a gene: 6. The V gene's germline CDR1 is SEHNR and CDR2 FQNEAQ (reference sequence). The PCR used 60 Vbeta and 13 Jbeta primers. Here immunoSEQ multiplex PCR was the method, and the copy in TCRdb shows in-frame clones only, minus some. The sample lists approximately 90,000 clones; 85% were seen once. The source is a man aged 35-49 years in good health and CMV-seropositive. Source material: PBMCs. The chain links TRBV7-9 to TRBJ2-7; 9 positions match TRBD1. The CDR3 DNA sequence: TGTGCCAGCGCCGGGGACAGGGTTTACGAGCAGTACTTC. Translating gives CASAGDRVYEQYF.